This T cell receptor beta chain is from a study of T cells in Graves' hyperthyroidism and ophthalmopathy. Notes on the study in general: Model output signaled ophthalmopathy a median roughly six months ahead of onset.

The hyperthyroidism patients had all been newly diagnosed, and their disease duration was under 2 months. Their ages ranged from 18 to 65 years. The PBMCs studied were ones that came from roughly 11 ml fresh peripheral blood. There are many counts of this clonotype. Its target is unknown. Amplification of TCR beta CDR3 regions used RNA as the template. Initially, a first-round RT-PCR of the TCR CDR3 employed the HTBI primer set. Each CDR3 protein gets one entry after TCRdb re-called the multiplex PCR reads with MiXCR. The profile covers over 550,000 distinct CDR3 sequences, with approximately 16% appearing a single time and approximately 20% taken by the ten largest. The germline CDR1 and CDR2 sequences are MNHEY and SMNVEV (reference sequence). There are 14 residues in the CDR3. V shed 4 bases, J shed 3 bases, and the junction held 3 bases outside the gene matches.

J is TRBJ2-7 and V is TRBV27, with 10 bases that match TRBD2. This sequence originates from a young woman with Graves' hyperthyroidism. The specimen sequenced was blood. The CDR3 loop is CASSSRTSGYEQYF. The CDR3, as DNA: TGTGCCAGCAGTTCTCGGACTAGCGGCTACGAGCAGTACTTC.